This T cell receptor beta chain came from a study of cytomegalovirus exposure and HLA in healthy donors. 60 Vbeta and 13 Jbeta primers were used in PCR. Sequenced by immunoSEQ multiplex PCR; TCRdb stores in-frame clones only, minus some. The data show over 90,000 clones, roughly 70% seen once. With 9 bases clipped from V and 2 bases from J, the junction kept 7 bases outside the gene matches. CDR1 and CDR2 (germline): MNHNY, SVGAGI (reference sequence). The CDR3 sequence is 13 residues long. Regarding this clone: The sample carries other DNA sequences with the same CDR3.

This TCR was recovered from a woman in her fifties or sixties in good health and CMV-seronegative. Sequencing was carried out using PBMCs. The V gene is TRBV6-6, the J gene TRBJ2-7; the match to TRBD1 covers 7 bases. Written as DNA, the CDR3 is TGTGCCAGTACCTGGGACAGCCCCTACGAGCAGTACTTC. It codes for CASTWDSPYEQYF.